The 27 T cell receptor beta chains presented below share a single source sample, sequenced in a study of cytomegalovirus exposure and HLA in healthy donors. The PCR ran on 60 Vbeta and 13 Jbeta primers. Assay used: immunoSEQ multiplex PCR; TCRdb lists only in-frame clones, some missing. The sample yields about 200,000 clones, 75% to 85% seen once. Sequenced input: PBMCs. The receptors originated from a girl between 10 and 17 years old in good health and CMV-seropositive.

The rearrangement links TRBV7-9 to TRBJ1-6, with D possibly matching TRBD1 (6 bases). This CDR3 has 14 residues. V shed 3 bases and J shed 7 bases, with 10 bases lying between them. The germline V gene has CDR1 SEHNR and CDR2 FQNEAQ (reference sequence). CDR3 nucleotide sequence: TGTGCCAGCAGCTTCAGGGGAAACAATTCACCCCTCCACTTT. It specifies CASSFRGNNSPLHF.

The chain joins TRBV10-1 to TRBJ2-5, with D maybe TRBD2 (8 bases). V lost 10 bases and J 2 bases, leaving 20 bases between the germline ends. Per the germline V gene, CDR1 is WNHNN and CDR2 is SYGVQD (reference sequence). This CDR3 region has 15 residues. The CDR3 region has the DNA TGCGCCATGCCCTTTATAGCGGGACAGCAAGAGACCCAGTACTTC. Protein: CAMPFIAGQQETQYF.

The J gene is TRBJ2-3, the V gene TRBV7-9; 8 nucleotides align to TRBD2. Germline V gene lookup returns CDR1 SEHNR and CDR2 FQNEAQ (reference sequence). This CDR3 has 14 amino acids. With V trimmed by 5 bases and J by 7 bases, 8 bases remained unmatched. The CDR3 spells CASSREGRWHTQYF. CDR3 nucleotides: TGTGCCAGCAGCCGGGAGGGCCGCTGGCATACGCAGTATTTT.

This clone was detected only once. The J gene is TRBJ2-5, the V gene TRBV7-7; TRBD2 matches at 15 bases. Germline V gives CDR1 SSHAT, CDR2 FNYEAQ (reference sequence). After removal of 4 bases from V and 5 bases from J, the junction contained 5 bases not matched to a gene. The CDR3 is made up of 16 amino acids. CDR3 loop: CASSSGLAGGPETQYF. For the CDR3, the DNA is TGTGCCAGCAGCTCCGGACTAGCGGGGGGGCCCGAGACCCAGTACTTC.

V and J are TRBV4-3 and TRBJ1-2; TRBD1 aligns across 7 bases. Losses at the gene ends were 3 bases for V and 4 bases for J; bases not matched to a gene: 5. CDR3 size: 14 residues. Per the germline V gene, CDR1 is LGHNA and CDR2 is YSLEER. The CDR3 region is CASSQPGGIYGYTF. Here the CDR3 DNA reads TGCGCCAGCAGCCAGCCAGGGGGGATCTATGGCTACACCTTC.

DNA for the CDR3: TGCAGCCCTGCAGGGGCTGAAGCTTTCTTT. Residues: CSPAGAEAFF. The chain joins TRBV20-1 to TRBJ1-1; possible D gene TRBD1, 6 bases. This CDR3 region has 10 residues. Germline V gives CDR1 DFQATT, CDR2 SNEGSKA (reference sequence).

The J gene is TRBJ1-6, the V gene TRBV28, with a possible D match to TRBD1 (5 bases). The CDR3 is made up of 15 amino acids. V lost 5 bases to trimming and J lost 9 bases, with 17 bases between them. Germline assignment: CDR1 MDHEN and CDR2 SYDVKM. The CDR3 loop is CASSPTPQGVSPLHF. CDR3 coding DNA: TGTGCCAGCAGTCCCACCCCGCAGGGCGTTTCACCCCTCCACTTT.

The V and J genes are TRBV9 and TRBJ2-2; unclear D gene. Germline loops: CDR1 SGDLS, CDR2 YYNGEE. The CDR3 is 13 amino acids. With 4 bases removed from V and 2 bases from J, the gap between germline ends came to 6 bases. As DNA, the CDR3 is TGTGCCAGCAGCTTCACTAACACCGGGGAGCTGTTTTTT. Residues: CASSFTNTGELFF.

The J gene is TRBJ1-2, the V gene TRBV29-1; D remains unclear. With 4 bases removed from V and 4 bases from J, the gap between germline ends came to 16 bases. Per the germline V gene, CDR1 is SQVTM and CDR2 is ANQGSEA. This CDR3 contains 14 residues. This CDR3 reads CSVGRTRLGYGYTF. The CDR3, as DNA: TGCAGCGTTGGGAGGACCAGACTGGGCTATGGCTACACCTTC.

This clone occurred a few times. The CDR3 region is CAIRDLAGDYNEQFF. The CDR3 DNA reads TGTGCCATCAGGGACCTAGCGGGGGACTACAATGAGCAGTTCTTC. V usage is TRBV10-3 and J usage is TRBJ2-1; 10 nucleotides line up with TRBD2. This CDR3 comprises 15 residues. CDR1 is ENHRY and CDR2 is SYGVKD in the germline V gene. J gave up 3 bases and V 6 bases, and 5 bases lay outside the gene matches.

This clone was detected only a few times. This CDR3 reads CSVDRLAGRTGDEQFF. For the CDR3, the DNA is TGCAGCGTTGATCGGTTAGCGGGGCGCACCGGGGATGAGCAGTTCTTC. J is TRBJ2-1 and V is TRBV29-1, with 8 bases fitting TRBD2. Germline values: CDR1 SQVTM, CDR2 ANQGSEA. The J segment lost 8 bases and the V segment lost 3 bases, leaving 15 bases of the junction unmatched. This CDR3 contains 16 residues.

This clone appeared a single time. The genes are TRBV6-5 and TRBJ2-1; D not resolved. Germline CDR1 reads MNHEY; CDR2 reads SVGAGI. CDR3 length: 14 residues. Trimming cost V 5 bases and J 3 bases, with 11 bases left between them. In DNA form, the CDR3 reads TGTGCCAGCAGTCGCGCACCTGACTACAATGAGCAGTTCTTC. Translation gives CASSRAPDYNEQFF.

The chain has TRBV5-4 and TRBJ1-4; D is unresolved. V gave up 5 bases and J gave up 5 bases, with 16 bases separating them. This CDR3 region has 15 residues. From germline, CDR1 is SGHNT and CDR2 YYREEE (reference sequence). CDR3 amino acids: CASSSGEGQNEKLFF. CDR3 coding DNA: TGTGCCAGCAGTTCCGGGGAGGGCCAAAATGAAAAACTGTTTTTT.

This rearrangement joins TRBV12-5 to TRBJ2-7, with D hard to call. Trimming shortened V by 0 bases and J by 2 bases, and 11 bases separated the two germline ends. The CDR3 is made up of 15 amino acids. Germline V gene lookup returns CDR1 LGHNT and CDR2 FRNRAP. CDR3 region: CASGLVAPGPYEQYF. DNA of the CDR3: TGTGCTAGTGGTTTGGTAGCCCCCGGTCCCTACGAGCAGTACTTC. Filled out from reference TRBV12-5 and TRBJ2-7, the complete variable domain reads DARVTQTPRHKVTEMGQEVTMRCQPILGHNTVFWYRQTMMQGLELLAYFRNRAPLDDSGMPKDRFSAEMPDATLATLKIQPSEPRDSAVYFCASGLVAPGPYEQYFGPGTRLTVT.

This clone was seen once. CDR3 protein: CASSFRQGNTEAFF. CDR3 DNA: TGTGCCAGCAGCTTCCGACAGGGTAACACTGAAGCTTTCTTT. V and J are TRBV5-4 and TRBJ1-1; 7 bases are shared with TRBD1. V was pared by 2 bases and J by 2 bases, with 3 bases of the junction left unmatched. There are 14 residues in the CDR3. Germline assignment: CDR1 SGHNT and CDR2 YYREEE (reference sequence). The entire variable domain, with the rest obtained from reference TRBV5-4 and TRBJ1-1, is as follows: ETGVTQSPTHLIKTRGQQVTLRCSSQSGHNTVSWYQQALGQGPQFIFQYYREEENGRGNFPPRFSGLQFPNYSSELNVNALELDDSALYLCASSFRQGNTEAFFGQGTRLTVV.

The chain employs TRBV18 and TRBJ2-3; D gene ambiguous. This CDR3 has 13 amino acids. CDR1 and CDR2 (germline): KGHSH, LQKENI. The V and J ends lost 4 bases and 0 bases respectively, with 5 bases between them. CDR3 nucleotide sequence: TGTGCCAGCTCACTCTTTAGCACAGATACGCAGTATTTT. Its protein product is CASSLFSTDTQYF.

This chain uses TRBV2 with TRBJ2-3; the match to TRBD2 covers 13 bases. V trimming: 5 bases; J trimming: 2 bases; junction bases outside the gene matches: 4. CDR3 length equals 16 residues. Germline CDR1 and CDR2: SNHLY and FYNNEI. CDR3 nucleotide sequence: TGTGCCAGCAGTTGGACTAGCGGGGGCCTCACAGATACGCAGTATTTT. It translates to CASSWTSGGLTDTQYF.

This clone was counted a single time. The gene calls are TRBV5-1 and TRBJ2-7, with TRBD1 identical over 11 bases. V trimming: 3 bases; J trimming: 4 bases; junction bases outside the gene matches: 6. Germline V gene data show CDR1 as SGHRS and CDR2 as YFSETQ. The CDR3 loop spans 15 amino acids. CDR3 in amino acids: CASSSTGTGGYEQYF. The CDR3 DNA follows: TGCGCCAGCAGCTCAACCGGGACAGGGGGGTACGAGCAGTACTTC.

The V and J genes are TRBV27 and TRBJ1-2, with TRBD1 matching 8 bases. V dropped 4 bases and J dropped 2; count of bases not matched to a gene: 3. CDR1 is MNHEY, CDR2 SMNVEV, per germline (reference sequence). CDR3 length: 14 amino acids. The CDR3 loop is CASSSRQGNYGYTF. CDR3 DNA: TGTGCCAGCAGTTCCCGACAGGGGAACTATGGCTACACCTTC.

V is TRBV6-1 and J is TRBJ1-6; TRBD1 is a possible D gene (6 bases). The CDR3 sequence is 14 residues long. Germline V CDR1 and CDR2: MNHNS, SASEGT. V shed 7 bases and J shed 9 bases, with 16 bases lying between them. This CDR3 reads CASTRQERASPLHF. CDR3 nucleotides: TGTGCCAGCACCCGACAGGAGCGTGCTTCACCCCTCCACTTT.

The J gene is TRBJ2-5, the V gene TRBV7-8, with 9 bases matching TRBD1. With 2 bases clipped from V and 5 bases from J, the junction kept 6 bases outside the gene matches. This CDR3 region has 15 residues. CDR1 and CDR2 (germline): SGHVS, FQNEAQ. Here the CDR3 DNA reads TGTGCCAGCAGCTTACAAGGGACAGGGCTGGAGACCCAGTACTTC. Residues: CASSLQGTGLETQYF.

The gene calls are TRBV7-9 and TRBJ1-2; a possible D gene is TRBD1 (6 bases). The CDR3 has 14 residues. The germline gives CDR1 SEHNR, CDR2 FQNEAQ (reference sequence). V shed 1 base and J shed 8 bases, with 14 bases lying between them. CDR3 in amino acids: CASSLVQGWEGYTF. The CDR3 DNA reads as TGTGCCAGCAGCTTAGTACAGGGATGGGAAGGCTACACCTTC.

This rearrangement joins TRBV5-6 to TRBJ1-2; weak D call: TRBD1 (5 bases). The CDR3 loop spans 16 amino acids. Germline V gene sequence: CDR1 SGHDT, CDR2 YYEEEE. Trimming took 4 bases from V and 4 from J, leaving 20 bases between them. The CDR3 DNA reads as TGTGCCAGCAGCAAAATCTCAGGGAAGAGCAGCTATGGCTACACCTTC. It specifies CASSKISGKSSYGYTF.

CDR3 region: CASRSGGDQDYTF. CDR3 nucleotides: TGTGCCAGCAGATCAGGGGGCGATCAGGACTACACCTTC. This chain links TRBV6-5 with TRBJ1-2; TRBD1 agrees at 8 bases. The CDR3 sequence is 13 residues long. The V gene end was trimmed by 6 bases and the J gene end by 10 bases; junction bases not matched to a gene: 10. Germline V CDR1 and CDR2: MNHEY, SVGAGI.

J is TRBJ2-7 and V is TRBV1; the table's TRBD2 call for D was not verified on the DNA. TRBV1 is a listed pseudogene. CDR3 length: 14 residues. CDR3 amino acids: CTSRLARRTYEQYF. The CDR3 DNA is TGCACCAGCAGACTAGCTCGGAGGACCTACGAGCAGTACTTC.

This clone was detected only a few times. The chain combines TRBV9 with TRBJ2-3; 7 bases fit TRBD2. After removal of 4 bases from V and 2 bases from J, the junction contained 13 bases not matched to a gene. The CDR3 spans 17 residues. Germline CDR1 reads SGDLS; CDR2 reads YYNGEE. The CDR3 region has the DNA TGTGCCAGCAGCCCGACGACTAGCAATAAAAACACAGATACGCAGTATTTT. Protein sequence: CASSPTTSNKNTDTQYF.

The V gene is TRBV21-1, the J gene TRBJ1-3; whether TRBD1, the table's D call, matches the DNA was not checked. TRBV21-1 counts as a pseudogene. The CDR3 has 14 residues. CDR3 protein: CASSATGIGNTIYF. The CDR3 bases are TGTGCCAGCAGCGCAACAGGGATAGGAAACACCATATATTTT.